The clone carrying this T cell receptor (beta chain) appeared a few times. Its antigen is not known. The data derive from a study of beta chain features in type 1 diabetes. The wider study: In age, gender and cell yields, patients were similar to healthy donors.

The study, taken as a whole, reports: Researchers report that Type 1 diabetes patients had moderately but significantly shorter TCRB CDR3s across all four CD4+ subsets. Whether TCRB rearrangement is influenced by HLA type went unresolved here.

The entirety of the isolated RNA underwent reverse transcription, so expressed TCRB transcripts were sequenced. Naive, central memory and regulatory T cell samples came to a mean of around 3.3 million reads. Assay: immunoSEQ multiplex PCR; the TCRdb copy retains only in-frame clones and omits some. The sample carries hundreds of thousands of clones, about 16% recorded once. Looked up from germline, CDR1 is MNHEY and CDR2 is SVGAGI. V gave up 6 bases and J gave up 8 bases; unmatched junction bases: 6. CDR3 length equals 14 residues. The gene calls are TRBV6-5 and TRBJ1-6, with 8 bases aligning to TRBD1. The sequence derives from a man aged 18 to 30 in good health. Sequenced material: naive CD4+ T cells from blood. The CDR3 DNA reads TGTGCCAGCAGCCGCGGGACAGGAGATTCACCCCTCCACTTT. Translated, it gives CASSRGTGDSPLHF.